This is a list of T cell receptor beta chains from one sample in a study of blood T cell repertoires in COVID-19. This table comes from immunoSEQ multiplex PCR, and its TCRdb copy is limited to in-frame clones, with some not included. The table records about 320,000 clones, 89% of them present only once. The sample comprised peripheral blood. These receptors all stem from a man between 18 and 35 years old who had recovered from COVID-19. CDR3s include the opening cysteine and the closing phenylalanine or tryptophan. D genes are given only for firm matches. The size field is filled for only some rows; it gives once, few, many or a size class.

J gene: TRBJ1-2
clone size: few
V gene: TRBV27
D gene: TRBD1
CDR3 DNA: TGTGCCAGCAGTTTAGGACAGGGGGCCTATGGCTACACCTTC
CDR3 protein: CASSLGQGAYGYTF

J gene: TRBJ1-5
clone size: few
V gene: TRBV18
D gene: .
CDR3 DNA: TGTGCCAGCTCACCCTCAGGACAGTATAGCAATCAGCCCCAGCATTTT
CDR3 protein: CASSPSGQYSNQPQHF

J gene: TRBJ2-1
clone size: once
V gene: TRBV19
D gene: .
CDR3 DNA: TGTGCCAGCTCTCCGAACACCTACAATGAGCAGTTCTTC
CDR3 protein: CASSPNTYNEQFF

J gene: TRBJ2-3
clone size: .
V gene: TRBV19
D gene: TRBD2
CDR3 DNA: TGTGCCAGTAGACCTAGCGGGGGAAGCACAGATACGCAGTATTTT
CDR3 protein: CASRPSGGSTDTQYF

J gene: TRBJ1-2
clone size: once
V gene: TRBV5-1
D gene: TRBD1
CDR3 DNA: TGCGCCAGCAGCCCCCGGACAGGGGATAAGAATGGCTACACCTTC
CDR3 protein: CASSPRTGDKNGYTF

J gene: TRBJ2-3
clone size: .
V gene: TRBV7-9
D gene: TRBD2
CDR3 DNA: TGTGCCAGCAGCCCGACTAGCACAAGCACAGATACGCAGTATTTT
CDR3 protein: CASSPTSTSTDTQYF

J gene: TRBJ2-1
clone size: .
V gene: TRBV6-5
D gene: .
CDR3 DNA: TGTGCCAGCAGTACGCCCGGGGCCTACAATGAGCAGTTCTTC
CDR3 protein: CASSTPGAYNEQFF

J gene: TRBJ2-3
clone size: .
V gene: TRBV27
D gene: TRBD2
CDR3 DNA: TGTGCCAGCAGTTCACGGACAGGGGGAGGACTAGCGGGAGTCTCAGATACGCAGTATTTT
CDR3 protein: CASSSRTGGGLAGVSDTQYF

J gene: TRBJ1-5
clone size: .
V gene: TRBV19
D gene: .
CDR3 DNA: TGTGCCAGTAGGGCTCAGGGGAACAATCAGCCCCAGCATTTT
CDR3 protein: CASRAQGNNQPQHF

J gene: TRBJ1-2
clone size: .
V gene: TRBV7-3
D gene: .
CDR3 DNA: TGTGCCAGCAGCTTTGAGGGGGATGGCTACACCTTC
CDR3 protein: CASSFEGDGYTF

J gene: TRBJ1-2
clone size: .
V gene: TRBV29-1
D gene: TRBD1
CDR3 DNA: TGCAGCGCCACCAGGGACAGCGACTACTATGGCTACACCTTC
CDR3 protein: CSATRDSDYYGYTF

J gene: TRBJ1-2
clone size: .
V gene: TRBV15
D gene: .
CDR3 DNA: TGTGCCACCAGCAGCGGTTTGAACTATGGCTACACCTTC
CDR3 protein: CATSSGLNYGYTF

J gene: TRBJ2-2
clone size: .
V gene: TRBV7-3
D gene: TRBD1
CDR3 DNA: TGTGCCAGCAGCTTAACTCCGGGACAGGGGACCGGGGAGCTGTTTTTT
CDR3 protein: CASSLTPGQGTGELFF

J gene: TRBJ2-5
clone size: once
V gene: TRBV5-6
D gene: .
CDR3 DNA: TGTGCCAGCAGCCCAAACCGCGTGCTAGAGACCCAGTACTTC
CDR3 protein: CASSPNRVLETQYF

J gene: TRBJ1-2
clone size: .
V gene: TRBV13
D gene: TRBD1
CDR3 DNA: TGTGCCAGCAGCCCAGCTCAGGGGGCGGGTGGCTACACCTTC
CDR3 protein: CASSPAQGAGGYTF

J gene: TRBJ2-5
clone size: .
V gene: TRBV3-1/TRBV3-2
D gene: TRBD2
CDR3 DNA: TGTGCCAGCAGCCAAGTTCCCACGGGGACTAGCGGGAGGGACCAAGAGACCCAGTACTTC
CDR3 protein: CASSQVPTGTSGRDQETQYF

J gene: TRBJ1-6
clone size: few
V gene: TRBV5-1
D gene: .
CDR3 DNA: TGCGCCAGCAGCACTGGTTCCCGGGGTTCACCCCTCCACTTT
CDR3 protein: CASSTGSRGSPLHF

J gene: TRBJ2-7
clone size: .
V gene: TRBV6-1
D gene: TRBD1
CDR3 DNA: TGTGCCAGCAGTGAAACCCGGGACAGTGGCGAGCAGTACTTC
CDR3 protein: CASSETRDSGEQYF

J gene: TRBJ1-5
clone size: .
V gene: TRBV2
D gene: .
CDR3 DNA: TGTGCCAGCAGTGAAGCGAACGGTTATCAGCCCCAGCATTTT
CDR3 protein: CASSEANGYQPQHF

J gene: TRBJ2-5
clone size: .
V gene: TRBV5-4
D gene: .
CDR3 DNA: TGTGCCAGCAGCTTGGTCACAGGGGAGACCCAGTACTTC
CDR3 protein: CASSLVTGETQYF

J gene: TRBJ2-7
clone size: once
V gene: TRBV27
D gene: TRBD2
CDR3 DNA: TGTGCCAGCAGTCCGCGACTAGCGGGAGCGCTTTTGTACGAGCAGTACTTC
CDR3 protein: CASSPRLAGALLYEQYF

J gene: TRBJ1-6
clone size: once
V gene: TRBV9
D gene: .
CDR3 DNA: TGTGCCAGCAGCGTGGAAGGAGGATCACCCCTCCACTTT
CDR3 protein: CASSVEGGSPLHF

J gene: TRBJ2-1
clone size: .
V gene: TRBV4-2
D gene: .
CDR3 DNA: TGTGCCAGCAGCCAGGATTCTAGCGCTGCCTACAATGAGCAGTTCTTC
CDR3 protein: CASSQDSSAAYNEQFF

J gene: TRBJ2-3
clone size: .
V gene: TRBV6-5
D gene: TRBD1
CDR3 DNA: TGTGCCAGCAGCTTATCCGGGACAGCCACAGATACGCAGTATTTT
CDR3 protein: CASSLSGTATDTQYF

J gene: TRBJ2-3
clone size: .
V gene: TRBV7-3
D gene: TRBD2
CDR3 DNA: TGTGCCAGCAGCTTAATGGGACTAGCGGCAGATACGCAGTATTTT
CDR3 protein: CASSLMGLAADTQYF

J gene: TRBJ1-1
clone size: .
V gene: TRBV30
D gene: TRBD1
CDR3 DNA: TGTGCCTGGAGTGTACAGGAGGTCAGGGGGTGGAGTGCTGAAGCTTTCTTT
CDR3 protein: CAWSVQEVRGWSAEAFF

J gene: TRBJ2-7
clone size: .
V gene: TRBV5-1
D gene: TRBD2
CDR3 DNA: TGCGCCAGCAGCTTGCGACTAGCGGGAGATAGGTTGAGGGAGCAGTACTTC
CDR3 protein: CASSLRLAGDRLREQYF

J gene: TRBJ2-7
clone size: .
V gene: TRBV18
D gene: TRBD1
CDR3 DNA: TGTGCCAGCTCACCACCGGGACAGGGGACGGGGGAGCAGTACTTC
CDR3 protein: CASSPPGQGTGEQYF

J gene: TRBJ2-2
clone size: .
V gene: TRBV6-5
D gene: TRBD1
CDR3 DNA: TGTGCCAGCGGATCGACAGGGGGCGGGGAGCTGTTTTTT
CDR3 protein: CASGSTGGGELFF

J gene: TRBJ1-2
clone size: .
V gene: TRBV5-4
D gene: .
CDR3 DNA: TGTGCCAGCAGCCTCGGACAGATCTATGGCTACACCTTC
CDR3 protein: CASSLGQIYGYTF

J gene: TRBJ1-1
clone size: .
V gene: TRBV19
D gene: .
CDR3 DNA: TGTGCCAGTAGTATAGGGACAGCGAACACTGAAGCTTTCTTT
CDR3 protein: CASSIGTANTEAFF

J gene: TRBJ1-3
clone size: .
V gene: TRBV7-9
D gene: .
CDR3 DNA: TGTGCCAGCAGCCTCCCTGGAAACACCATATATTTT
CDR3 protein: CASSLPGNTIYF

J gene: TRBJ1-5
clone size: few
V gene: TRBV4-2
D gene: TRBD1
CDR3 DNA: TGTGCCAGCAGCCAGGAGCCGGGACAGGGCGATCAGCCCCAGCATTTT
CDR3 protein: CASSQEPGQGDQPQHF

J gene: TRBJ1-1
clone size: few
V gene: TRBV2
D gene: .
CDR3 DNA: TGTGCCAGCAGTGAAGCGAGGGGGGCGGGAGGAGCTTTCTTT
CDR3 protein: CASSEARGAGGAFF

J gene: TRBJ1-1
clone size: .
V gene: TRBV7-3
D gene: TRBD1
CDR3 DNA: TGTGCCAGCAGCTTCGGACAGGACACTGAAGCTTTCTTT
CDR3 protein: CASSFGQDTEAFF

J gene: TRBJ1-2
clone size: .
V gene: TRBV10-3
D gene: .
CDR3 DNA: TGTGCCATCAGTGATCCCACAGGGACCTATGGCTACACCTTC
CDR3 protein: CAISDPTGTYGYTF

J gene: TRBJ2-1
clone size: once
V gene: TRBV7-2
D gene: TRBD2
CDR3 DNA: TGTGCCAGCAGCTTAGGGCGGGGGGTACCCTACAATGAGCAGTTCTTC
CDR3 protein: CASSLGRGVPYNEQFF

J gene: TRBJ2-1
clone size: .
V gene: TRBV30
D gene: TRBD2
CDR3 DNA: TGTGCCTGGAGTCTTCCCGCCGGGGGGGATGAGCAGTTCTTC
CDR3 protein: CAWSLPAGGDEQFF

J gene: TRBJ2-1
clone size: .
V gene: TRBV3-1/TRBV3-2
D gene: TRBD2
CDR3 DNA: TGTGCCAGCAGCCAAGATTGGACTAGCGGGAGTTATGAGCAGTTCTTC
CDR3 protein: CASSQDWTSGSYEQFF

J gene: TRBJ1-1
clone size: .
V gene: TRBV19
D gene: TRBD1
CDR3 DNA: TGTGCCAGTAGTATCAATCCGGGGACAGGGGTCTTCACTGAAGCTTTCTTT
CDR3 protein: CASSINPGTGVFTEAFF

J gene: TRBJ2-1
clone size: .
V gene: TRBV4-3
D gene: TRBD2
CDR3 DNA: TGCGCCAGCAGCCAAGCCCTAGCGGGATCCTACAATGAGCAGTTCTTC
CDR3 protein: CASSQALAGSYNEQFF

J gene: TRBJ2-7
clone size: once
V gene: TRBV19
D gene: .
CDR3 DNA: TGTGCCAGTAGTATTGGCAGGGGCTACGAGCAGTACTTC
CDR3 protein: CASSIGRGYEQYF

J gene: TRBJ1-5
clone size: .
V gene: TRBV6-5
D gene: TRBD1
CDR3 DNA: TGTGCCAGCAGAAGACAGGGAGGACAGCCCCAGCATTTT
CDR3 protein: CASRRQGGQPQHF

J gene: TRBJ2-7
clone size: .
V gene: TRBV7-2
D gene: TRBD2
CDR3 DNA: TGTGCCAGCAGCATAGGGGCGGGGGGGAGATACGAGCAGTACTTC
CDR3 protein: CASSIGAGGRYEQYF

J gene: TRBJ1-1
clone size: .
V gene: TRBV10-3
D gene: .
CDR3 DNA: TGTGCCATCAGTGAGACAGAGGGATCAAACACTGAAGCTTTCTTT
CDR3 protein: CAISETEGSNTEAFF

J gene: TRBJ2-1
clone size: once
V gene: TRBV6-5
D gene: TRBD1
CDR3 DNA: TGTGCCACTTGCCCGACCGGGACAGGCTACAATGAGCAGTTCTTC
CDR3 protein: CATCPTGTGYNEQFF

J gene: TRBJ2-3
clone size: .
V gene: TRBV24-1
D gene: TRBD1
CDR3 DNA: TGTGCCACCAGTGATCCCGGGACAGACTACACAGATACGCAGTATTTT
CDR3 protein: CATSDPGTDYTDTQYF

J gene: TRBJ2-6
clone size: .
V gene: TRBV6-5
D gene: TRBD1
CDR3 DNA: TGTGCCAGCAGGCGGGACAGGGTGGGGGCCAACGTCCTGACTTTC
CDR3 protein: CASRRDRVGANVLTF